The 28 T cell receptor beta chains below all came from one sample that was sequenced in a study of cytomegalovirus exposure and HLA in healthy donors. PCR used 60 Vbeta primers and 13 Jbeta primers. Repertoires were generated with immunoSEQ multiplex PCR, while TCRdb's copy carries only in-frame clones and drops some. The table records over 250,000 clones, around 66% of them present only once. The sample taken for sequencing was PBMCs. All receptors derive from a female donor in good health and CMV-seronegative.

The V gene is TRBV11-2, the J gene TRBJ2-7, with 9 bases aligning to TRBD2. V was clipped by 5 bases and J by 2 bases; unmatched bases: 10. This CDR3 is built from 16 residues. Germline V gene data show CDR1 as SGHAT and CDR2 as FQNNGV. The CDR3 spells CASSQGATSGPYEQYF. CDR3 nucleotide sequence: TGTGCCAGCAGCCAAGGGGCAACTAGCGGGCCCTACGAGCAGTACTTC. The full variable domain, completed using reference TRBV11-2 and TRBJ2-7, is EAGVAQSPRYKIIEKRQSVAFWCNPISGHATLYWYQQILGQGPKLLIQFQNNGVVDDSQLPKDRFSAERLKGVDSTLKIQPAKLEDSAVYLCASSQGATSGPYEQYFGPGTRLTVT.

This clone was picked up one time. The rearrangement links TRBV5-6 to TRBJ2-1; perhaps TRBD1 as D (6 bases). Trimming stripped 2 bases from V and 7 bases from J, with 16 bases between. This CDR3 region has 15 residues. The germline V gene has CDR1 SGHDT and CDR2 YYEEEE. The CDR3, as DNA: TGTGCCAGCAGCTTCGATGACAGGCTCGAGAATGAGCAGTTCTTC. Residues: CASSFDDRLENEQFF.

V usage is TRBV11-3 and J usage is TRBJ2-1, with 8 bases that match TRBD1. Trimming at V came to 8 bases and at J to 0 bases, leaving 0 bases not matched to a gene. The CDR3 extends over 13 amino acids. CDR1 SGHNT and CDR2 YENEEA come from the germline V gene. This CDR3 is CASGTGSYNEQFF. The CDR3 coding sequence is TGTGCCAGCGGGACAGGCTCCTACAATGAGCAGTTCTTC.

V and J are TRBV30 and TRBJ2-2; 11 nucleotides agree with TRBD2. The CDR3 runs to 18 residues. Losses at the gene ends were 2 bases for V and 4 bases for J; bases not matched to a gene: 12. CDR1 and CDR2 (germline): GTSNPN, SVGIG (reference sequence). The chain's CDR3 is CAWSLRSGLAGRTGELFF. DNA of the CDR3: TGTGCCTGGAGTCTACGGTCAGGACTAGCGGGCCGCACCGGGGAGCTGTTTTTT.

The CDR3 nucleotides read TGTGCCAGCAGTAAACTCAACTTAGCGGGGTGGGGAGAGACCCAGTACTTC. Translated: CASSKLNLAGWGETQYF. The gene calls are TRBV28 and TRBJ2-5; 8 bases agree with TRBD2. The V segment lost 5 bases and the J segment 4 bases; nucleotides outside the gene matches: 15. The CDR3 length is 17 residues. Germline V gene data show CDR1 as MDHEN and CDR2 as SYDVKM.

The V call is TRBV19, the J call TRBJ2-1; maybe TRBD2 (6 bases). Between the trimmed V and J ends, which lost 5 bases and 2 bases, there was a span of 13 bases. Germline V gene data show CDR1 as LNHDA and CDR2 as SQIVND (reference sequence). The CDR3 loop spans 15 amino acids. CDR3 nucleotides: TGTGCCAGTAGTTTTAATGGCGGGGCCTACAATGAGCAGTTCTTC. Amino acid sequence: CASSFNGGAYNEQFF. The whole variable domain, remainder taken from reference TRBV19 and TRBJ2-1, is DGGITQSPKYLFRKEGQNVTLSCEQNLNHDAMYWYRQDPGQGLRLIYYSQIVNDFQKGDIAEGYSVSREKKESFPLTVTSAQKNPTAFYLCASSFNGGAYNEQFFGPGTRLTVL.

This sequence joins TRBV5-1 and TRBJ2-5, with TRBD2 matching 9 bases. CDR1 and CDR2 (germline): SGHRS, YFSETQ. This CDR3 region has 15 residues. J was trimmed by 5 bases and V by 1 base; bases with no gene match: 6. CDR3 sequence reads: CASSLSLAGRETQYF. CDR3 nucleotide sequence: TGCGCCAGCAGCTTGTCCCTAGCGGGGAGGGAGACCCAGTACTTC.

This clone has more than one count but fewer than ten. Relative to the germline gene, one junction end is altered; a read error may explain this. This sequence joins TRBV5-1 and TRBJ2-1, with 11 bases aligning to TRBD2. The CDR3 runs 16 residues. The germline V gene encodes CDR1 SGHRS and CDR2 YFSETQ. The CDR3 is CASREDSGRAYNEQFF. The CDR3 DNA reads as TGTGCCAGCAGAGAAGATAGCGGGAGGGCCTACAATGAGCAGTTCTTC.

The chain links TRBV18 to TRBJ1-1, with 8 bases that match TRBD1. V shed 4 bases and J 4 bases; nucleotides not matched to a gene: 17. In germline, CDR1 is KGHSH, CDR2 LQKENI. This CDR3 is 18 amino acids long. The CDR3 DNA reads TGTGCCAGCTCACGGGATTCAGGGGGCGCGGCGGGGGCCACTGAAGCTTTCTTT. Amino acid sequence: CASSRDSGGAAGATEAFF.

The rearrangement uses TRBV5-1 and TRBJ1-2; D might be TRBD1 (5 bases). Between the trimmed V and J ends, which lost 0 bases and 2 bases, there was a span of 8 bases. The CDR3 is made up of 14 amino acids. Germline-derived CDR1 and CDR2 are SGHRS and YFSETQ. CDR3 in DNA: TGCGCCAGCAGCTTGGAGTCAGGGAACTATGGCTACACCTTC. It codes for CASSLESGNYGYTF.

With regard to this clone: The identical CDR3 is also encoded by other nucleotide sequences in the sample. The chain has TRBV19 and TRBJ2-2; D gene uncertain. The CDR3 sequence is 14 residues long. In germline, CDR1 is LNHDA, CDR2 SQIVND (reference sequence). V lost 0 bases, J lost 4 bases, and 6 bases lay in between. CDR3 DNA: TGTGCCAGTAGTATAGACAGGTCCACCGGGGAGCTGTTTTTT. It encodes CASSIDRSTGELFF.

The rearrangement joins TRBV5-6 to TRBJ2-2, with D perhaps TRBD1 (6 bases). The V gene's germline CDR1 is SGHDT and CDR2 YYEEEE. The V and J ends lost 6 bases and 5 bases respectively, with 17 bases between them. The CDR3 length is 15 residues. In nucleotides, the CDR3 is TGTGCCAGCATCCTTAAACAGGGCTGGACCGGGGAGCTGTTTTTT. Translated: CASILKQGWTGELFF.

The chain couples TRBV12-2 to TRBJ2-5; the DNA was not compared with TRBD1, the D call given in the table. TRBV12-2 is shown as a pseudogene. The CDR3 contains 16 residues. The CDR3 is CASRLAVQGNQETQYF. CDR3 DNA sequence: TGTGCAAGTCGCTTAGCCGTACAGGGTAACCAAGAGACCCAGTACTTC.

The chain links TRBV11-2 to TRBJ2-5, with D possibly being TRBD2 (6 bases). This CDR3 is 16 amino acids long. Trimming took 0 bases from V and 7 from J, leaving 18 bases between them. CDR1 and CDR2 (germline): SGHAT, FQNNGV. The CDR3 region has the DNA TGTGCCAGCAGCTTAGATTTTCAGGGAGGAATGGGGACCCAGTACTTC. This codes for CASSLDFQGGMGTQYF.

The chain uses TRBV25-1 and TRBJ1-2, with 11 bases that match TRBD1. Germline V gene lookup returns CDR1 MGHDK and CDR2 SYGVNS. This CDR3 has 17 amino acids. V lost 7 bases, J lost 2 bases, and 12 bases stayed unmatched. The CDR3 protein is CASIGWDRGIENYGYTF. The DNA of the CDR3 is TGTGCCAGCATTGGGTGGGACAGGGGGATTGAGAACTATGGCTACACCTTC.

The V call is TRBV19, the J call TRBJ2-3; D call uncertain. The CDR3 length is 13 residues. Looked up from germline, CDR1 is LNHDA and CDR2 is SQIVND (reference sequence). Trimming took off 4 bases at V and 6 bases at J, with 11 bases between the two ends. CDR3 protein: CASSRANGDTQYF. CDR3 nucleotide sequence: TGTGCCAGTAGTAGAGCGAATGGGGATACGCAGTATTTT.

The gene calls are TRBV6-5 and TRBJ2-7; D remains unclear. CDR1 is MNHEY, CDR2 SVGAGI, per germline. The V end lost 4 bases, the J end lost 7 bases, and 14 bases lay between the germline ends. The CDR3 covers 13 residues. In nucleotides, the CDR3 is TGTGCCAGCAGTTCCCCTCAGCGTAGGGAGCAGTACTTC. Translating gives CASSSPQRREQYF.

This chain links TRBV6-5 with TRBJ1-2; D might be TRBD1 (6 bases). Germline CDR1 is MNHEY and CDR2 is SVGAGI. This CDR3 region has 13 residues. Trimming pared 5 bases from V and 7 bases from J, leaving 14 bases between. CDR3 loop: CASSEGEIGGYTF. The CDR3 nucleotides read TGTGCCAGCAGTGAGGGGGAGATAGGTGGCTACACCTTC.

The rearrangement links TRBV5-4 to TRBJ2-7, with 9 nucleotides matching TRBD2. V shed 1 base and J 6 bases; nucleotides not matched to a gene: 5. Germline V lookup: CDR1 SGHNT, CDR2 YYREEE (reference sequence). CDR3 length: 14 residues. Written as DNA, the CDR3 is TGTGCCAGCAGCTTGTCTTTAGCGGGAGCCGAGCAGTACTTC. Amino acid sequence: CASSLSLAGAEQYF. The whole variable domain, filled in from reference TRBV5-4 and TRBJ2-7, reads ETGVTQSPTHLIKTRGQQVTLRCSSQSGHNTVSWYQQALGQGPQFIFQYYREEENGRGNFPPRFSGLQFPNYSSELNVNALELDDSALYLCASSLSLAGAEQYFGPGTRLTVT.

The V gene is TRBV6-6, the J gene TRBJ2-7, with D maybe TRBD2 (6 bases). The germline V gene encodes CDR1 MNHNY and CDR2 SVGAGI (reference sequence). The V and J ends lost 4 bases and 3 bases respectively, with 10 bases between them. CDR3 length: 13 residues. The CDR3 coding sequence is TGTGCCAGCAGTTTTGGGAGGAGCTACGAGCAGTACTTC. Protein sequence: CASSFGRSYEQYF.

This clone has a handful of counts. The chain employs TRBV15 and TRBJ2-3, with TRBD1 matching over 7 bases. The germline V gene encodes CDR1 LNHNV and CDR2 YYDKDF (reference sequence). V lost 0 bases to trimming and J lost 1 base; unmatched junction nucleotides: 7. The CDR3 contains 17 residues. The CDR3 nucleotides are TGTGCCACCAGCAGAGAAAAGGACAGGCTGGGCACAGATACGCAGTATTTT. Encoded protein: CATSREKDRLGTDTQYF.

V usage is TRBV5-1 and J usage is TRBJ2-7; weak D call: TRBD2 (5 bases). This CDR3 has 13 residues. V was shortened by 1 base and J by 5 bases, with 10 bases between the two germline ends. Germline V gene sequence: CDR1 SGHRS, CDR2 YFSETQ. This CDR3 reads CASSLRGLNEQYF. The CDR3 bases are TGCGCCAGCAGCTTGCGAGGGCTGAACGAGCAGTACTTC.

J is TRBJ2-2 and V is TRBV28; 11 nucleotides align to TRBD2. This CDR3 is built from 18 residues. Per germline, CDR1 MDHEN and CDR2 SYDVKM. The junction had 11 bases not matched to a gene; V was cut back by 4 bases and J by 4 bases. The DNA for the CDR3 is TGTGCCAGCAGTTCACCCTCCCTAGCGGGAGGTGGCACCGGGGAGCTGTTTTTT. Amino acid sequence: CASSSPSLAGGGTGELFF. The full variable domain, rest sourced from reference TRBV28 and TRBJ2-2, is DVKVTQSSRYLVKRTGEKVFLECVQDMDHENMFWYRQDPGLGLRLIYFSYDVKMKEKGDIPEGYSVSREKKERFSLILESASTNQTSMYLCASSSPSLAGGGTGELFFGEGSRLTVL.

This sequence joins TRBV4-1 and TRBJ1-3; 12 nucleotides align to TRBD1. The CDR3 totals 16 residues. The germline V gene encodes CDR1 MGHRA and CDR2 YSYEKL. V dropped 2 bases and J dropped 5; count of bases not matched to a gene: 4. In DNA, the CDR3 is TGCGCCAGCAGCCAACCTGGGACAGGGGGCCGAAACACCATATATTTT. Translated: CASSQPGTGGRNTIYF.

V is TRBV7-8 and J is TRBJ2-3; unclear D gene. The CDR3 covers 12 residues. V was trimmed by 5 bases and J by 6 bases, leaving 9 bases between them. Germline V lookup: CDR1 SGHVS, CDR2 FQNEAQ. This CDR3 is CASSQRIDTQYF. The CDR3 coding sequence is TGTGCCAGCAGCCAGCGCATCGATACGCAGTATTTT.

V is TRBV7-9 and J is TRBJ1-1; D is unclear. The V end was cut by 4 bases, the J end by 0 bases, with 15 bases between. CDR1 and CDR2 (germline): SEHNR, FQNEAQ (reference sequence). This CDR3 is built from 16 residues. CDR3 region: CASSSPNTLMNTEAFF. CDR3 nucleotide sequence: TGTGCCAGCAGCTCCCCTAATACGCTAATGAACACTGAAGCTTTCTTT.

The V and J genes are TRBV6-1 and TRBJ1-2; 8 bases are a match to TRBD1. V lost 3 bases and J lost 7; bases outside the gene matches: 4. The germline CDR1 and CDR2 sequences are MNHNS and SASEGT. The CDR3 loop spans 13 amino acids. CDR3 sequence reads: CASSDQGAGGYTF. Written as DNA, the CDR3 is TGTGCCAGCAGTGACCAGGGGGCCGGTGGCTACACCTTC.

This clone was counted a few times. The V gene is TRBV11-1, the J gene TRBJ2-1; TRBD1 matches 10 bases. The CDR3 loop spans 15 amino acids. After removal of 6 bases from V and 6 bases from J, the junction contained 8 bases not matched to a gene. CDR1 is SGHAT, CDR2 FQDESV, per germline (reference sequence). CDR3 DNA sequence: TGTGCCAGCAGTCCCGGGACAGGGGTTGTCAATGAGCAGTTCTTC. It is translated as CASSPGTGVVNEQFF.